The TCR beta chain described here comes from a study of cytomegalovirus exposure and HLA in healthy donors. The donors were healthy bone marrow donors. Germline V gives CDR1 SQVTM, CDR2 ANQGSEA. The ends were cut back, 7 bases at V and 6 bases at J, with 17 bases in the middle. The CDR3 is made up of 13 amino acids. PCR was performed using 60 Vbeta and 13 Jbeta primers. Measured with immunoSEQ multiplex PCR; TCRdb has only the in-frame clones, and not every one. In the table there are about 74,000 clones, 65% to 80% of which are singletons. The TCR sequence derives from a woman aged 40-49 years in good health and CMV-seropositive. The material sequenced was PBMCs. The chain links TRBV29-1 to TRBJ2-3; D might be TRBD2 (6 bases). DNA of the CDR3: TGCAGCGCCGAGGGTACTAGCATTGATACGCAGTATTTT. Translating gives CSAEGTSIDTQYF.